Listed below are T cell receptor beta chains from one sample, sequenced in a study of blood T cell repertoires in COVID-19. Measured with immunoSEQ multiplex PCR; TCRdb has only the in-frame clones, and not every one. The sample lists 300,000 to 400,000 clones, over 75% occurring once. Sequenced: peripheral blood. All receptors derive from a man aged 50 or older with active or convalescent COVID-19. The CDR3 runs from the conserved cysteine through the conserved F or W. The D gene is left open where the match is weak. Rows may omit the clone size; those that give it use once, few, many or a size class.

>once|TRBD1|14|TRBJ1-4|TRBV28
CASSSTGGSEKLFF
TGTGCCAGCAGTTCGACAGGGGGTAGTGAAAAACTGTTTTTT
>NA|TRBD1|13|TRBJ1-2|TRBV30
CASHPGTGAGYTF
TGTGCCTCCCATCCCGGGACAGGTGCTGGCTACACCTTC
>NA|TRBD1|15|TRBJ2-7|TRBV5-1
CASRSRTGGTYEQYF
TGCGCCAGCAGATCAAGGACAGGGGGCACCTACGAGCAGTACTTC
>NA|TRBD1|16|TRBJ1-2|TRBV11-2
CASSSPRDRPNYGYTF
TGTGCCAGCAGTTCCCCCCGGGACAGACCTAACTATGGCTACACCTTC
>once|TRBD1|15|TRBJ2-1|TRBV4-3
CASSLSQGVNNEQFF
TGCGCCAGCAGCCTCTCACAGGGGGTTAACAATGAGCAGTTCTTC
>NA|TRBD2|18|TRBJ2-1|TRBV4-1
CASSQSSSTSGYTNEQFF
TGCGCCAGCAGCCAAAGTTCCTCAACTAGCGGGTATACCAATGAGCAGTTCTTC
>NA|NA|15|TRBJ1-1|TRBV5-1
CASSYSGLMNTEAFF
TGCGCCAGCAGCTATTCGGGACTCATGAACACTGAAGCTTTCTTT
>NA|NA|14|TRBJ2-1|TRBV10-3
CAISVTSSYNEQFF
TGTGCCATCTCTGTCACTAGCTCCTACAATGAGCAGTTCTTC
>NA|TRBD1|17|TRBJ1-5|TRBV27
CASSLWAPGQGNQPQHF
TGTGCCAGCAGTTTATGGGCCCCGGGACAGGGGAATCAGCCCCAGCATTTT
>NA|NA|15|TRBJ2-1|TRBV29-1
CSVMGTSLSYNEQFF
TGCAGCGTGATGGGTACTAGCCTCTCCTACAATGAGCAGTTCTTC
>NA|TRBD1|15|TRBJ2-2|TRBV5-1
CASSLVQGLAGELFF
TGCGCCAGCAGCTTGGTACAGGGGTTAGCCGGGGAGCTGTTTTTT
>NA|TRBD1|13|TRBJ2-7|TRBV12-3/TRBV12-4
CASSLGTGDEQYF
TGTGCCAGCAGTTTAGGGACAGGGGACGAGCAGTACTTC
>NA|NA|13|TRBJ2-2|TRBV19
CATSLPNTGELFF
TGTGCCACGAGTTTACCCAACACCGGGGAGCTGTTTTTT
>NA|NA|14|TRBJ1-6|TRBV6-5
CASTAAGSNSPLHF
TGTGCCAGCACGGCGGCGGGGAGTAATTCACCCCTCCACTTT
>NA|TRBD1|14|TRBJ1-2|TRBV10-2
CASLVGTGGLGYTF
TGCGCCAGTCTAGTAGGGACAGGGGGCCTGGGCTACACCTTC
>NA|NA|14|TRBJ1-5|TRBV6-5
CASTRTVNLRPQHF
TGTGCCAGCACCCGGACAGTTAATCTTCGGCCCCAGCATTTT
>many|TRBD1|13|TRBJ1-1|TRBV16
CASSRQGYTEAFF
TGTGCCAGCAGCCGACAGGGTTATACTGAAGCTTTCTTT
>NA|TRBD1|15|TRBJ1-2|TRBV5-4
CASSLERGHNYGYTF
TGTGCCAGCAGCTTGGAGAGGGGGCATAACTATGGCTACACCTTC
>NA|TRBD1|16|TRBJ2-7|TRBV7-8
CASSPRQGAAYYEQYF
TGTGCCAGCAGCCCCCGACAGGGGGCGGCATACTACGAGCAGTACTTC
>NA|NA|14|TRBJ1-2|TRBV3-1/TRBV3-2
CASSPEGVGYGYTF
TGTGCCAGCAGCCCGGAAGGGGTGGGATATGGCTACACCTTC
>few|NA|11|TRBJ2-1|TRBV20-1
CSARLAREQFF
TGCAGTGCTAGACTAGCCCGCGAGCAGTTCTTC
>NA|NA|13|TRBJ1-5|TRBV12-3/TRBV12-4
CASSREVGQPQHF
TGTGCCAGCAGTCGAGAGGTTGGTCAGCCCCAGCATTTT
>NA|TRBD1|15|TRBJ2-5|TRBV2
CASVIGGDLIETQYF
TGTGCCAGCGTCATAGGGGGCGATTTAATAGAGACCCAGTACTTC
>NA|TRBD2|17|TRBJ2-3|TRBV5-1
CASSLNGLAASGDTQYF
TGCGCCAGCAGCCTGAACGGACTAGCGGCCTCGGGAGATACGCAGTATTTT
>NA|NA|14|TRBJ2-2|TRBV19
CASSTGRAPGELFF
TGTGCCAGTAGTACAGGCAGGGCTCCCGGGGAGCTGTTTTTT
>NA|NA|15|TRBJ1-4|TRBV7-2
CASSASGATNEKLFF
TGTGCCAGCAGCGCCTCAGGGGCAACTAATGAAAAACTGTTTTTT
>NA|NA|14|TRBJ1-2|TRBV4-1
CASSQLGVDGGYTF
TGCGCCAGCAGCCAGTTAGGGGTGGATGGTGGCTACACCTTC
>NA|NA|13|TRBJ2-7|TRBV24-1
CATEGEPWGEQYF
TGTGCCACCGAGGGGGAGCCCTGGGGCGAGCAGTACTTC
>NA|TRBD1|14|TRBJ1-2|TRBV27
CASSLTTGGNGYTF
TGTGCCAGCAGCCTTACGACAGGGGGCAATGGCTACACCTTC
>NA|TRBD2|16|TRBJ2-7|TRBV6-5
CASSYSIGLGVYEQYF
TGTGCCAGCAGTTACTCAATTGGACTAGGCGTCTACGAGCAGTACTTC
>NA|TRBD2|16|TRBJ2-5|TRBV3-1/TRBV3-2
CASSQDGLAGGKTQYF
TGTGCCAGCAGCCAAGATGGTCTAGCGGGGGGGAAGACCCAGTACTTC
>NA|TRBD1|16|TRBJ1-5|TRBV3-1/TRBV3-2
CASSLGTANSNQPQHF
TGTGCCAGCAGCCTAGGGACAGCGAATAGCAATCAGCCCCAGCATTTT
>once|TRBD1|13|TRBJ2-7|TRBV10-3
CAISRDRLYEQYF
TGTGCCATCAGCAGGGACAGGCTCTACGAGCAGTACTTC
>NA|NA|16|TRBJ1-2|TRBV28
CASSLANGLLNYGYTF
TGTGCCAGCAGTTTAGCGAATGGACTCCTTAACTATGGCTACACCTTC
>NA|NA|14|TRBJ1-2|TRBV2
CASTWSQGNYGYTF
TGTGCCAGCACCTGGTCACAGGGCAACTATGGCTACACCTTC
>NA|TRBD2|20|TRBJ2-1|TRBV9
CASSPPPRTSGHGSYNEQFF
TGTGCCAGCAGCCCCCCGCCGCGAACTAGCGGACATGGCTCCTACAATGAGCAGTTCTTC
>NA|TRBD1|16|TRBJ1-1|TRBV11-2
CASSRALQGERAEAFF
TGTGCCAGCAGCCGGGCGTTACAGGGGGAAAGAGCTGAAGCTTTCTTT
>NA|NA|14|TRBJ2-7|TRBV5-1
CASSLAVGGYEQYF
TGCGCCAGCAGCTTGGCAGTCGGGGGTTACGAGCAGTACTTC
>NA|NA|12|TRBJ1-2|TRBV24-1
CATSADSYGYTF
TGTGCCACCAGTGCGGACAGCTATGGCTACACCTTC
>NA|NA|14|TRBJ1-1|TRBV9
CASSALQGLPEAFF
TGTGCCAGCAGCGCCCTGCAGGGTTTGCCTGAAGCTTTCTTT
>NA|NA|16|TRBJ1-6|TRBV6-6
CASSYPPGAGDSPLHF
TGTGCCAGCAGTTACCCACCTGGGGCAGGGGATTCACCCCTCCACTTT
>NA|NA|16|TRBJ1-3|TRBV5-4
CASSLNEGDSGNTIYF
TGTGCCAGCAGCCTTAATGAGGGGGACTCTGGAAACACCATATATTTT
>NA|TRBD2|13|TRBJ2-3|TRBV18
CASSPGTRDTQYF
TGTGCCAGCTCACCAGGGACTAGAGATACGCAGTATTTT
>NA|NA|15|TRBJ1-6|TRBV7-2
CASSLVPDYNSPLHF
TGTGCCAGCAGCTTAGTTCCAGACTATAATTCACCCCTCCACTTT
>NA|NA|15|TRBJ2-1|TRBV10-3
CAISDRSQIYNEQFF
TGTGCCATCAGTGACAGATCCCAAATTTACAATGAGCAGTTCTTC
>NA|TRBD1|15|TRBJ1-6|TRBV5-1
CASSEGQGVYSPLHF
TGCGCCAGCAGCGAGGGACAGGGGGTGTATTCACCCCTCCACTTT
>NA|TRBD2|17|TRBJ2-7|TRBV7-9
CASSSLAGGPSGYEQYF
TGTGCCAGCAGCTCCTTAGCGGGGGGGCCGTCAGGCTACGAGCAGTACTTC
>NA|TRBD2|16|TRBJ2-7|TRBV11-1
CASSLGLAGSSYEQYF
TGTGCCAGCAGCTTAGGCCTAGCGGGGAGCTCCTACGAGCAGTACTTC
>NA|NA|15|TRBJ2-7|TRBV29-1
CSVNTGGGGSYEQYF
TGCAGCGTTAATACAGGTGGGGGGGGCAGTTACGAGCAGTACTTC
>NA|TRBD2|15|TRBJ2-3|TRBV11-2
CASSSNLAGADTQYF
TGTGCCAGCAGCTCGAACCTAGCGGGAGCAGATACGCAGTATTTT
>NA|NA|14|TRBJ1-1|TRBV3-1/TRBV3-2
CASSQGQGTAEAFF
TGTGCCAGCAGCCAAGGCCAGGGGACGGCTGAAGCTTTCTTT
>NA|TRBD1|15|TRBJ1-2|TRBV19
CASSIDRDSHYGYTF
TGTGCCAGTAGTATAGATCGGGACAGCCATTATGGCTACACCTTC
>NA|TRBD2|16|TRBJ2-5|TRBV2
CASTKAGGRYQETQYF
TGTGCCAGCACCAAGGCCGGGGGGAGGTACCAAGAGACCCAGTACTTC
>NA|NA|14|TRBJ1-5|TRBV28
CASSRPRGWQPQHF
TGTGCCAGCAGTCGCCCCAGGGGCTGGCAGCCCCAGCATTTT
>NA|NA|17|TRBJ1-1|TRBV4-2
CASSQDSFSGTVTEAFF
TGTGCCAGCAGCCAAGATTCGTTTTCCGGGACTGTAACTGAAGCTTTCTTT
>NA|NA|15|TRBJ2-7|TRBV5-1
CASSITGSGDYEQYF
TGCGCCAGCAGCATTACAGGGAGTGGGGACTACGAGCAGTACTTC
>NA|NA|14|TRBJ1-5|TRBV5-1
CASSPLAGEEPQHF
TGCGCCAGCAGCCCCTTGGCGGGGGAGGAGCCCCAGCATTTT
>NA|NA|15|TRBJ1-1|TRBV2
CASSEDKAGRWEAFF
TGTGCCAGCAGTGAAGATAAAGCCGGGAGATGGGAAGCTTTCTTT
>once|NA|14|TRBJ2-5|TRBV30
CAWRAFAQRETQYF
TGTGCCTGGAGAGCATTCGCCCAGCGGGAGACCCAGTACTTC
>NA|TRBD1|13|TRBJ2-2|TRBV28
CASRTQGDGELFF
TGTGCCAGCAGAACCCAGGGGGACGGGGAGCTGTTTTTT